The next 28 T cell receptor beta chains were all read from a single sample in a study of cytomegalovirus exposure and HLA in healthy donors. PCR involved 60 Vbeta and 13 Jbeta primers. Only in-frame clones appear in the TCRdb table, and some are missing; sequencing was by immunoSEQ multiplex PCR. The sample contains over 150,000 clones, 80% of which appear only once. Specimen: PBMCs. The receptors originated from a man between 18 and 29 years old in good health and CMV-seropositive.

The chain employs TRBV6-6 and TRBJ1-3; no definite D call. The CDR3 has 13 amino acids. V lost 10 bases and J lost 3, with 13 bases in between. The germline gives CDR1 MNHNY, CDR2 SVGAGI (reference sequence). DNA of the CDR3: TGTGCCACCCTTCGGGATAATGGAAACACCATATATTTT. This sequence encodes CATLRDNGNTIYF.

The chain joins TRBV11-2 to TRBJ1-3; D not certain. V lost 3 bases and J 0 bases, leaving 6 bases between the germline ends. The CDR3 loop spans 14 amino acids. Germline CDR1 reads SGHAT; CDR2 reads FQNNGV. The CDR3 protein is CASSFPFSGNTIYF. CDR3 in DNA: TGTGCCAGCAGCTTCCCTTTCTCTGGAAACACCATATATTTT.

The V gene is TRBV14, the J gene TRBJ1-1; 8 positions match TRBD1. V was clipped by 6 bases and J by 1 base; unmatched bases: 4. CDR3 length: 14 amino acids. CDR1 is SGHDN and CDR2 is FVKESK in the germline V gene. The CDR3 DNA follows: TGTGCCAGCAGGCTAACAGGGGGGAACACTGAAGCTTTCTTT. It is translated as CASRLTGGNTEAFF. Full variable domain (remainder filled in from reference TRBV14 and TRBJ1-1): EAGVTQFPSHSVIEKGQTVTLRCDPISGHDNLYWYRRVMGKEIKFLLHFVKESKQDESGMPNNRFLAERTGGTYSTLKVQPAELEDSGVYFCASRLTGGNTEAFFGQGTRLTVV.

The chain combines TRBV2 with TRBJ1-2, with 10 positions matching TRBD1. CDR3 length equals 16 residues. Germline V gene data show CDR1 as SNHLY and CDR2 as FYNNEI. V trimming: 6 bases; J trimming: 8 bases; junction bases outside the gene matches: 15. DNA of the CDR3: TGTGCCAGCAGCTACAAATCCGGGACAGGGGAGATGGGCTACACCTTC. It codes for CASSYKSGTGEMGYTF.

The chain recombines TRBV19 with TRBJ2-7; possible D gene TRBD1, 5 bases. The germline V gene has CDR1 LNHDA and CDR2 SQIVND (reference sequence). Trimming shortened V by 6 bases and J by 1 base, and 13 bases separated the two germline ends. The CDR3 extends over 14 amino acids. The CDR3 DNA reads TGTGCCAGTAGATCAGGGTTGGGGTCCTACGAGCAGTACTTC. Translating gives CASRSGLGSYEQYF.

This chain joins TRBV18 and TRBJ1-5, with a possible D match to TRBD1 (6 bases). The CDR3 has 15 amino acids. CDR1 and CDR2 (germline): KGHSH, LQKENI. V shed 6 bases and J shed 5 bases, with 17 bases lying between them. CDR3 protein: CASSSGTPRDQPQHF. Written as DNA, the CDR3 is TGTGCCAGCTCCTCAGGGACACCCCGAGATCAGCCCCAGCATTTT. The whole variable domain, remainder taken from reference TRBV18 and TRBJ1-5, is NAGVMQNPRHLVRRRGQEARLRCSPMKGHSHVYWYRQLPEEGLKFMVYLQKENIIDESGMPKERFSAEFPKEGPSILRIQQVVRGDSAAYFCASSSGTPRDQPQHFGDGTRLSIL.

The rearrangement uses TRBV29-1 and TRBJ1-3, with unresolved D. V lost 4 bases, J lost 0 bases, and 4 bases lay in between. This CDR3 region has 12 residues. Germline V gives CDR1 SQVTM, CDR2 ANQGSEA. The CDR3 sequence: CSVAGSGNTIYF. In nucleotides, the CDR3 is TGCAGCGTTGCGGGCTCTGGAAACACCATATATTTT.

The genes are TRBV5-4 and TRBJ1-2; D perhaps matches TRBD1 (5 bases). V dropped 2 bases and J dropped 0 bases, with 14 bases sitting between them. The length of the CDR3 is 16 residues. Germline V CDR1 and CDR2: SGHNT, YYREEE (reference sequence). This chain's CDR3 is CASSLRTGQANYGYTF. CDR3 sequence (DNA): TGTGCCAGCAGCTTAAGAACAGGACAAGCTAACTATGGCTACACCTTC.

Only a few counts were recorded for this clone. The rearrangement joins TRBV7-6 to TRBJ2-2; maybe TRBD1 (7 bases). V gave up 5 bases and J gave up 0 bases, with 25 bases separating them. Germline V gene lookup returns CDR1 SGHVS and CDR2 FNYEAQ. The CDR3 is made up of 20 amino acids. CDR3 sequence: CASSTRGAVPGLANTGELFF. The CDR3 coding sequence is TGTGCCAGCAGCACCAGGGGGGCAGTACCCGGCCTGGCGAACACCGGGGAGCTGTTTTTT.

V is TRBV30 and J is TRBJ1-1, with unresolved D. The length of the CDR3 is 12 residues. In germline, CDR1 is GTSNPN, CDR2 SVGIG (reference sequence). Between the trimmed V and J ends, which lost 4 bases and 0 bases, there was a span of 6 bases. This chain's CDR3 is CAWNSLNTEAFF. CDR3 nucleotides: TGTGCCTGGAACAGCCTGAACACTGAAGCTTTCTTT.

CDR3 residues: CASSLYTRTDTQYF. As DNA, the CDR3 is TGTGCCAGCAGCTTATATACTCGCACAGATACGCAGTATTTT. The chain uses TRBV7-9 and TRBJ2-3; no clear D. Per germline, CDR1 SEHNR and CDR2 FQNEAQ (reference sequence). V gave up 2 bases and J gave up 1 base, with 7 bases separating them. The CDR3 consists of 14 residues.

The rearrangement links TRBV29-1 to TRBJ2-1, with 7 nucleotides matching TRBD1. The J segment lost 3 bases and the V segment lost 3 bases, leaving 8 bases of the junction unmatched. Germline V gene lookup returns CDR1 SQVTM and CDR2 ANQGSEA. This CDR3 comprises 15 residues. The CDR3 sequence is CSVDPTGAGYNEQFF. In nucleotides, the CDR3 is TGCAGCGTTGACCCCACAGGGGCTGGCTACAATGAGCAGTTCTTC.

The chain has TRBV6-5 and TRBJ1-4; no definite D call. V lost 2 bases to trimming and J lost 3 bases, with 7 bases between them. Germline loops: CDR1 MNHEY, CDR2 SVGAGI. The CDR3 covers 14 residues. For the CDR3, the DNA is TGTGCCAGCAGTTACAGGACTCCTAATGAAAAACTGTTTTTT. Translating it yields CASSYRTPNEKLFF.

The chain employs TRBV4-1 and TRBJ2-7; TRBD2 is a possible D gene (6 bases). CDR1 MGHRA and CDR2 YSYEKL come from the germline V gene. V was cut by 1 base and J by 4 bases, with 8 bases left in between. This CDR3 has 13 residues. The CDR3 here is CASSQVGGYEQYF. CDR3 sequence (DNA): TGCGCCAGCAGCCAAGTCGGGGGATACGAGCAGTACTTC.

The V call is TRBV4-3, the J call TRBJ1-2; D call uncertain. The germline CDR1 and CDR2 sequences are LGHNA and YSLEER. CDR3 length: 16 residues. With 3 bases removed from V and 8 bases from J, the gap between germline ends came to 22 bases. CDR3 in DNA: TGCGCCAGCAGCCACGGTCGGTCCTCTCCAAGAGGGGGCTACACCTTC. It yields the protein CASSHGRSSPRGGYTF.

The chain uses TRBV19 and TRBJ2-3; 8 bases match TRBD2. In germline, CDR1 is LNHDA, CDR2 SQIVND (reference sequence). Trimming at V came to 5 bases and at J to 2 bases, leaving 12 bases not matched to a gene. The CDR3 spans 17 residues. DNA of the CDR3: TGTGCCAGTAGTGCTTTAAAAGCGGGGGTCCTCACAGATACGCAGTATTTT. It specifies CASSALKAGVLTDTQYF. Drawing the rest from reference TRBV19 and TRBJ2-3, the complete variable domain is DGGITQSPKYLFRKEGQNVTLSCEQNLNHDAMYWYRQDPGQGLRLIYYSQIVNDFQKGDIAEGYSVSREKKESFPLTVTSAQKNPTAFYLCASSALKAGVLTDTQYFGPGTRLTVL.

This chain joins TRBV2 and TRBJ2-1, with 8 bases that match TRBD2. Trimming at V came to 4 bases and at J to 7 bases, leaving 9 bases not matched to a gene. The CDR3 has 15 amino acids. Germline-derived CDR1 and CDR2 are SNHLY and FYNNEI. The CDR3 nucleotides read TGTGCCAGCAGTGTCTTTTCGGGAGGGGGGAATGAGCAGTTCTTC. Protein sequence: CASSVFSGGGNEQFF.

This clone was recorded a few times. The chain joins TRBV13 to TRBJ1-3; D is perhaps TRBD1 (5 bases). Per germline, CDR1 PRHDT and CDR2 FYEKMQ (reference sequence). V was pared by 9 bases and J by 0 bases, with 15 bases between. CDR3 length: 15 amino acids. As DNA, the CDR3 is TGTGCCAGTACGGCCCGGGGGACCTCTGGAAACACCATATATTTT. This codes for CASTARGTSGNTIYF. The full variable domain, completed using reference TRBV13 and TRBJ1-3, is AAGVIQSPRHLIKEKRETATLKCYPIPRHDTVYWYQQGPGQDPQFLISFYEKMQSDKGSIPDRFSAQQFSDYHSELNMSSLELGDSALYFCASTARGTSGNTIYFGEGSWLTVV.

This clone came up a few times. V gene TRBV7-9 combines with J gene TRBJ2-3, with 8 bases aligning to TRBD2. The CDR3 sequence is 15 residues long. Unmatched junction bases numbered 8, after V lost 4 bases and J lost 5 bases. Germline V gene lookup returns CDR1 SEHNR and CDR2 FQNEAQ (reference sequence). In DNA form, the CDR3 reads TGTGCCAGCAGCTCGGGGGGGGCTGTTGGAGATACGCAGTATTTT. Translating gives CASSSGGAVGDTQYF.

This chain uses TRBV5-1 with TRBJ2-2; D gene ambiguous. This CDR3 has 16 residues. Germline values: CDR1 SGHRS, CDR2 YFSETQ. Trimming removed 0 bases at V and 7 bases at J, with 16 bases between. The CDR3 reads CASSLEASVIGGELFF. The CDR3 bases are TGCGCCAGCAGCTTGGAAGCTTCGGTAATTGGCGGGGAGCTGTTTTTT.

The chain is built from TRBV19 and TRBJ2-5, with 8 nucleotides matching TRBD1. The CDR3 is 17 amino acids. Germline-derived CDR1 and CDR2 are LNHDA and SQIVND (reference sequence). The V segment lost 2 bases and the J segment 7 bases; nucleotides outside the gene matches: 15. CDR3 region: CASSIFHGDRSPGTQYF. CDR3 coding DNA: TGTGCCAGTAGTATATTTCATGGGGACAGGTCGCCAGGGACCCAGTACTTC.

J is TRBJ1-6 and V is TRBV30; D possibly corresponds to TRBD1 (5 bases). The length of the CDR3 is 14 residues. V was cut by 2 bases and J by 5 bases, with 10 bases left in between. Germline CDR1 GTSNPN, CDR2 SVGIG (reference sequence). The CDR3 nucleotides are TGTGCCTGGAGTATGACAGAGCATAATTCACCCCTCCACTTT. This translates into CAWSMTEHNSPLHF. Looking up the rest from reference TRBV30 and TRBJ1-6 gives the full variable domain: SQTIHQWPATLVQPVGSPLSLECTVEGTSNPNLYWYRQAAGRGLQLLFYSVGIGQISSEVPQNLSASRPQDRQFILSSKKLLLSDSGFYLCAWSMTEHNSPLHFGNGTRLTVT.

V usage is TRBV19 and J usage is TRBJ2-3; the match to TRBD1 covers 9 bases. Germline V gene data show CDR1 as LNHDA and CDR2 as SQIVND (reference sequence). The CDR3 extends over 15 amino acids. V dropped 3 bases and J dropped 3; count of bases not matched to a gene: 4. For the CDR3, the DNA is TGTGCCAGTAGTATCATTGGACAGGGGACAGATACGCAGTATTTT. As protein: CASSIIGQGTDTQYF.

This chain uses TRBV11-2 with TRBJ2-2; D not resolved. Germline CDR1 and CDR2: SGHAT and FQNNGV. Trimming pared 2 bases from V and 3 bases from J, leaving 10 bases between. This CDR3 has 15 residues. The CDR3: CASSLNSVHTGELFF. The CDR3 nucleotides are TGTGCCAGCAGCTTAAATTCAGTTCACACCGGGGAGCTGTTTTTT.

This chain uses TRBV4-2 with TRBJ1-5; D unclear. Trimming removed 1 base at V and 4 bases at J, with 11 bases between. The CDR3 runs 15 residues. Germline CDR1 and CDR2: LGHNA and YNFKEQ. The CDR3 sequence: CASSQVTQRNQPQHF. CDR3 DNA: TGTGCCAGCAGCCAAGTAACCCAGAGGAATCAGCCCCAGCATTTT.

The rearrangement uses TRBV9 and TRBJ1-1; 12 nucleotides agree with TRBD1. V lost 3 bases, J lost 4 bases, and 7 bases stayed unmatched. Looked up from germline, CDR1 is SGDLS and CDR2 is YYNGEE. The CDR3 covers 16 residues. The CDR3 region has the DNA TGTGCCAGCAGCGCAACGGGACAGGGGGCAATCACTGAAGCTTTCTTT. Its translation: CASSATGQGAITEAFF.

As concerns this clone: At one end, the junction sequence differs from germline, possibly due to a read error. The gene calls are TRBV30 and TRBJ1-1; no definite D call. The CDR3 has 11 amino acids. Per the germline V gene, CDR1 is GTSNPN and CDR2 is SVGIG (reference sequence). The CDR3 loop is CAWNGGRGSNF. In DNA form, the CDR3 reads TGTGCCTGGAACGGTGGCCGCGGGAGTAACTTT. The full variable domain, in which reference TRBV30 and TRBJ1-1 provide the parts outside the CDR3, is SQTIHQWPATLVQPVGSPLSLECTVEGTSNPNLYWYRQAAGRGLQLLFYSVGIGQISSEVPQNLSASRPQDRQFILSSKKLLLSDSGFYLCAWNGGRGSNFGQGTRLTVV.

This sequence joins TRBV7-8 and TRBJ2-7; 12 nucleotides agree with TRBD2. J lost 1 base, V lost 3 bases, and 1 base had no gene match. The CDR3 covers 15 residues. Germline V lookup: CDR1 SGHVS, CDR2 FQNEAQ. The CDR3 protein is CASSFGLAGSYEQYF. As DNA, the CDR3 is TGTGCCAGCAGCTTTGGACTAGCGGGATCCTACGAGCAGTACTTC. Using reference TRBV7-8 and TRBJ2-7 for the parts outside the CDR3, the full variable domain is GAGVSQSPRYKVAKRGQDVALRCDPISGHVSLFWYQQALGQGPEFLTYFQNEAQLDKSGLPSDRFFAERPEGSVSTLKIQRTQQEDSAVYLCASSFGLAGSYEQYFGPGTRLTVT.